The table lists the clone carrying this T cell receptor (beta chain) with many counts. The antigen is not known. The CDR3 length is 12 residues. Germline V gene sequence: CDR1 DFQATT, CDR2 SNEGSKA (reference sequence). The data are from a study of identical twins. Study-wide findings and caveats: Insertion counts were lower in abundant cord blood beta clonotypes, a trend that memory repertoires did not show. An excess of low generation probability was shown by twin-shared out-of-frame alpha sequences.

From the 5' RACE reads, TCRdb called clonotypes with MiXCR, one entry per CDR3 protein. In the table there are a few hundred thousand distinct CDR3 sequences, roughly 26% of which are singletons. Separately, the same data were catalogued under a study of T cells expressing NK-cell markers. That publication notes: What remained unclear was the HCMV specificity of expanded NKG2C+ T cell clones.

The sequence was collected from a woman aged 18 to 35 in good health. The sequenced sample was CD4+ T cells sorted from blood. The J gene is TRBJ2-1, the V gene TRBV20-1; 10 bases map to TRBD2. CDR3 region: CRGGTSENEQFF. In nucleotides, the CDR3 is TGCAGGGGGGGGACTAGCGAGAATGAGCAGTTCTTC.